These T cell receptor beta chains were read from a single sample in a study of ipilimumab plus nivolumab after autologous stem cell transplantation. Method: immunoSEQ multiplex PCR; TCRdb's copy keeps in-frame clones and lacks some. This table has about 17,000 clones, 79% appearing once. The sample was PBMCs, taken in a trial of ipilimumab plus nivolumab as post-transplant consolidation. Receptor source: a male donor with diffuse large B-cell lymphoma. The CDR3 runs from the conserved cysteine through the conserved F or W. The order of the fields is clone size, J gene, D gene, V gene, CDR3 DNA, CDR3 protein. The D gene is left open where the match is weak. Only part of the rows carry a size: once, few, many, or a class if the clone is expanded.

-	TRBJ2-7	-	TRBV10-1	TGCGCCAGCAGTGTAAACCGGGACTACGAGCAGTACTTC	CASSVNRDYEQYF
-	TRBJ1-4	-	TRBV7-6	TGTGCCAGCAGCCCGCCGGGACGGGCAAGAGAAAAACTGTTTTTT	CASSPPGRAREKLFF
-	TRBJ2-3	-	TRBV9	TGTGCCAGCAGCGAAGGGTCTAGCACAGATACGCAGTATTTT	CASSEGSSTDTQYF
-	TRBJ1-1	-	TRBV11-3	TGTGCCAGCAGCTCAGACTACGGGATCCTTGATGAAGCTTTCTTT	CASSSDYGILDEAFF
-	TRBJ2-3	-	TRBV30	TGTGCCTGGAGTGTGGACACAGATACGCAGTATTTT	CAWSVDTDTQYF
once	TRBJ2-7	-	TRBV15	TGTGCCACCAGCAGAGGGCTAATCTACGAGCAGTACTTC	CATSRGLIYEQYF
once	TRBJ1-3	-	TRBV5-1	TGCGCCAGCAGCCCCCGTGGATCTGGAAACACCATATATTTT	CASSPRGSGNTIYF
-	TRBJ1-3	-	TRBV9	TGTGCCAGCAGCGTGTTGGCAGGGCTCGGAAACACCATATATTTT	CASSVLAGLGNTIYF
-	TRBJ1-1	-	TRBV14	TGTGCCAGCAGCCAAGAGGCGGTTAGTGAAGCTTTCTTT	CASSQEAVSEAFF
-	TRBJ2-3	TRBD1	TRBV11-3	TGTGCCAGCAGCCCGGGACAGGGAAAATCCACAGATACGCAGTATTTT	CASSPGQGKSTDTQYF
-	TRBJ1-2	-	TRBV5-1	TGCGCCAGCAGCGAAGACAGCAACTCTAACTATGGCTACACCTTC	CASSEDSNSNYGYTF
-	TRBJ1-1	-	TRBV5-1	TGCGCCAGCAGCGGCAATGGGAACACTGAAGCTTTCTTT	CASSGNGNTEAFF
-	TRBJ1-6	-	TRBV27	TGTGCCAGCAGTTCGTCGGGAGGGAATTCACCCCTCCACTTT	CASSSSGGNSPLHF
few	TRBJ1-5	TRBD1	TRBV30	TGTGCCTGGAGTGTTGAGGACAGGGGAGGGCAGCCCCAGCATTTT	CAWSVEDRGGQPQHF
-	TRBJ2-3	-	TRBV19	TGTGCCAGTAGTATTGGTACGCGGACTAGCACAGATACGCAGTATTTT	CASSIGTRTSTDTQYF
-	TRBJ2-7	TRBD2	TRBV6-1	TGTGCCAGCAGTGAAGACCTAGCGGGAGAAAGCGAGCAGTACTTC	CASSEDLAGESEQYF
-	TRBJ2-5	-	TRBV18	TGTGCCAGCTCACGGGCGACCCAAGAGACCCAGTACTTC	CASSRATQETQYF
once	TRBJ1-5	-	TRBV27	TGTGCCAGCAGTTCGGGGCGTTATCAGCCCCAGCATTTT	CASSSGRYQPQHF
-	TRBJ2-5	-	TRBV2	TGTGCCAGCAGTGCCCTCGCGGAGACCCAGTACTTC	CASSALAETQYF
-	TRBJ2-7	-	TRBV6-5	TGTGCCAGCAGTTACTCTGGATTAACCTACGAGCAGTACTTC	CASSYSGLTYEQYF
-	TRBJ1-2	-	TRBV6-1	TGTGCCAGCAGTGAAGAAACAGGACTGAACTATGGCTACACCTTC	CASSEETGLNYGYTF
-	TRBJ2-7	-	TRBV12-5	TGTGCTAGTGGTTTGGTACTAAGTCGAGAGGGCCAAGGCGAGCAGTACTTC	CASGLVLSREGQGEQYF
-	TRBJ2-5	-	TRBV30	TGTGCCTGGAGCCCTCAGTCGTCGGGACAAGAGACCCAGTACTTC	CAWSPQSSGQETQYF
-	TRBJ1-1	-	TRBV7-9	TGTGCCAGCAGCTTAGCCCGGACAAGCTTCGACACTGAAGCTTTCTTT	CASSLARTSFDTEAFF
once	TRBJ1-1	-	TRBV18	TGTGCCAGCTCACCCGGGAGGGGGAGCACTGAAGCTTTCTTT	CASSPGRGSTEAFF